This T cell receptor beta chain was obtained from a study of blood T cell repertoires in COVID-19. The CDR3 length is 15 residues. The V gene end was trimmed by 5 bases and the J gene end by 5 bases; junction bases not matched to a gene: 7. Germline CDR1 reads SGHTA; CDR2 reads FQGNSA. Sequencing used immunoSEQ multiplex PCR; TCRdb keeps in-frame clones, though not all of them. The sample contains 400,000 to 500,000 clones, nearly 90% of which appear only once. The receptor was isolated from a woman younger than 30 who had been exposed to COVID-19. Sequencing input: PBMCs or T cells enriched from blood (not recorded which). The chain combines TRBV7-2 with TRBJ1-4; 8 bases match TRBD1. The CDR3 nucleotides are TGTGCCAGCAGCCTGGACAGGGTGGGAAATGAAAAACTGTTTTTT. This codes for CASSLDRVGNEKLFF.